The next 2 T cell receptor beta chains were all read from a single sample in a study of blood T cell repertoires in COVID-19. Repertoires were generated with immunoSEQ multiplex PCR, while TCRdb's copy carries only in-frame clones and drops some. The sample includes 150,000 to 200,000 clones, 88% seen only once; the top ten take approximately 5.6%. The sample taken for sequencing was peripheral blood. The origin of the receptors is a middle-aged man with active or convalescent COVID-19.

The rearrangement joins TRBV15 to TRBJ1-1, with 9 bases fitting TRBD1. The germline CDR1 and CDR2 sequences are LNHNV and YYDKDF (reference sequence). There are 16 residues in the CDR3. Trimming took 4 bases from V and 5 from J; bases not matched to a gene: 11. CDR3 region: CATSTLERTGATEAFF. The CDR3 DNA follows: TGTGCCACCAGCACTCTCGAGAGGACAGGGGCAACTGAAGCTTTCTTT.

CDR3 DNA: TGTGCTAGTGCCTTCGGGGACAGCCACTACGAGCAGTACTTC. Translated: CASAFGDSHYEQYF. This sequence joins TRBV12-5 and TRBJ2-7, with TRBD1 matching over 7 bases. This CDR3 spans 14 amino acids. In germline, CDR1 is LGHNT, CDR2 FRNRAP. The V and J ends lost 7 bases and 3 bases, in that order; junction bases with no gene match: 9.